The 22 T cell receptor beta chains reported below all come from one sample, sequenced in a study of T cell repertoires in cytomegalovirus infection. Their cognate antigens are unknown. TCRdb independently ran MiXCR on the reads; one entry per CDR3 protein. The sample has some 7,600 distinct CDR3 sequences, less than 65% seen once. Specimen: PBMCs, sequenced either directly or after in vitro stimulation (not recorded which). These receptors came from a human donor in good health (CMV status not recorded). Some clones in this sample may be carry-over from other donors' samples.

This clonotype was observed a few times. V and J are TRBV7-3 and TRBJ2-1; 8 bases fit TRBD2. This CDR3 region has 15 residues. Germline-derived CDR1 and CDR2 are SGHTA and FQGTGA. V lost 5 bases and J lost 7; bases outside the gene matches: 10. CDR3 sequence reads: CASSKAGEGGNEQFF. Written as DNA, the CDR3 is TGTGCCAGCAGCAAAGCGGGAGAGGGAGGGAATGAGCAGTTCTTC. Using reference TRBV7-3 and TRBJ2-1 for the parts outside the CDR3, the full variable domain is GAGVSQTPSNKVTEKGKYVELRCDPISGHTALYWYRQSLGQGPEFLIYFQGTGAADDSGLPNDRFFAVRPEGSVSTLKIQRTERGDSAVYLCASSKAGEGGNEQFFGPGTRLTVL.

The chain couples TRBV12-3 or TRBV12-4 to TRBJ1-1; D possibly corresponds to TRBD1 (6 bases). Trimming took 5 bases from V and 4 from J, leaving 14 bases between them. CDR3 length: 14 amino acids. In DNA, the CDR3 is TGTGCCAGCAGTACAACAGGGTTGGGCACTGAAGCTTTCTTT. This translates into CASSTTGLGTEAFF.

Only a few counts were recorded for this clonotype. The rearrangement uses TRBV7-2 and TRBJ2-7; D is possibly TRBD2 (5 bases). Trimming removed 6 bases at V and 1 base at J, with 22 bases between. CDR1 and CDR2 (germline): SGHTA, FQGNSA. The CDR3 covers 17 residues. As DNA, the CDR3 is TGTGCCAGCAGTACCCTGTACAGCGGCGATGGTTCCTACGAGCAGTACTTC. This sequence encodes CASSTLYSGDGSYEQYF. Full variable domain (rest looked up from reference TRBV7-2 and TRBJ2-7): GAGVSQSPSNKVTEKGKDVELRCDPISGHTALYWYRQSLGQGLEFLIYFQGNSAPDKSGLPSDRFSAERTGGSVSTLTIQRTQQEDSAVYLCASSTLYSGDGSYEQYFGPGTRLTVT.

On this clonotype itself: A junction end diverges from the germline sequence, so it may reflect a read error. This chain links TRBV7-6 with TRBJ1-5, with no clear D. Germline V lookup: CDR1 SGHVS, CDR2 FNYEAQ. The CDR3 runs to 15 residues. The CDR3 loop reads CDSSPATYSKQPQNF. The CDR3 nucleotides are TGTGACAGCAGCCCCGCAACATACAGCAAACAGCCCCAGAATTTT.

Concerning this clonotype itself: One end of the junction varies from germline; a read error may be responsible. V is TRBV20-1 and J is TRBJ2-3, with 7 positions matching TRBD1. The CDR3 has 18 residues. CDR1 and CDR2 (germline): DFQATT, SNEGSKA (reference sequence). The CDR3 sequence is CSSRRLPATGSTQDTQYF. CDR3 bases: TGCAGTTCTAGGCGACTCCCAGCGACAGGGAGCACACAGGATACGCAGTATTTT.

In this sample, this clonotype turned up a few times. The gene calls are TRBV20-1 and TRBJ2-7, with D possibly being TRBD2 (5 bases). The V gene's germline CDR1 is DFQATT and CDR2 SNEGSKA (reference sequence). V lost 4 bases, J lost 2 bases, and 27 bases lay in between. CDR3 length: 18 residues. CDR3 sequence: CSATGKGREGEITYEQYF. As DNA, the CDR3 is TGCAGTGCTACCGGGAAAGGCCGCGAGGGAGAAATCACCTACGAGCAGTACTTC.

Concerning this clonotype itself: The junction departs from germline at one end; a sequencing error may be responsible. V and J are TRBV12-3 or TRBV12-4 and TRBJ1-1, with TRBD1 as a possible D gene (6 bases). The CDR3 runs to 16 residues. Here the CDR3 DNA reads TGTGCCATCAGCCTCAGGTTTTCCAAACAGGGCCATGAAGATTTCTTT. The encoded protein is CAISLRFSKQGHEDFF.

The table lists this clonotype with a few counts. This rearrangement joins TRBV29-1 to TRBJ1-6; TRBD1 agrees at 7 bases. The junction had 7 bases not matched to a gene; V was cut back by 7 bases and J by 10 bases. CDR1 and CDR2 (germline): SQVTM, ANQGSEA. The CDR3 has 12 amino acids. The chain's CDR3 is CSGGQERSPLHF. Written as DNA, the CDR3 is TGCAGCGGCGGACAGGAAAGATCACCCCTCCACTTT.

This clonotype was counted many times. An end of the junction does not agree with germline; a read error may underlie this. The chain has TRBV7-2 and TRBJ1-2; a weak D match, TRBD1 (5 bases). The CDR3 runs 14 residues. Germline V lookup: CDR1 SGHTA, CDR2 FQGNSA. The CDR3 DNA reads as TGTGCCAGCAGCCTAGCCCCCGGACACAATGGCTACACCTTC. Its translation: CASSLAPGHNGYTF.

This clonotype has at least ten counts. The chain carries TRBV7-3 and TRBJ2-2, with TRBD1 identical over 8 bases. After removal of 5 bases from V and 5 bases from J, the junction contained 10 bases not matched to a gene. CDR3 length: 16 residues. Germline V gene lookup returns CDR1 SGHTA and CDR2 FQGTGA. The CDR3 sequence: CASSVGQGAFTGELFF. The CDR3 nucleotides read TGTGCCAGCAGCGTCGGCCAGGGGGCTTTTACCGGGGAGCTGTTTTTT.

This clonotype was detected ten times or more. The genes are TRBV2 and TRBJ1-2; 9 nucleotides align to TRBD1. The junction had 8 bases not matched to a gene; V was cut back by 4 bases and J by 5 bases. There are 15 residues in the CDR3. CDR1 is SNHLY and CDR2 is FYNNEI in the germline V gene. CDR3 amino acids: CASSAPGTGTYGYTF. CDR3 in DNA: TGTGCCAGCAGTGCGCCCGGGACAGGGACATATGGCTACACCTTC. Complete variable domain (other parts from reference TRBV2 and TRBJ1-2): EPEVTQTPSHQVTQMGQEVILRCVPISNHLYFYWYRQILGQKVEFLVSFYNNEISEKSEIFDDQFSVERPDGSNFTLKIRSTKLEDSAMYFCASSAPGTGTYGYTFGSGTRLTVV.

As regards this clonotype: The junction differs from germline at one of its ends, possibly a read error. This chain connects TRBV27 to TRBJ1-5; maybe TRBD1 (5 bases). CDR3 length: 13 amino acids. Germline V gene lookup returns CDR1 MNHEY and CDR2 SMNVEV (reference sequence). The CDR3 sequence: CANSQGSGQPHHF. The CDR3 DNA is TGTGCCAACAGCCAGGGCAGCGGGCAACCCCATCATTTT.

Sample share makes this clonotype large. The chain uses TRBV19 and TRBJ1-6; D gene unclear. The germline V gene has CDR1 LNHDA and CDR2 SQIVND (reference sequence). CDR3 length: 16 residues. Deletions cut 6 bases from V and 7 bases from J, with 19 bases between. CDR3 residues: CASRDRRARENSPLHF. CDR3 nucleotide sequence: TGTGCCAGTAGAGACCGTAGGGCCAGAGAAAATTCACCCCTCCACTTT.

With regard to this clonotype: One end of the junction is discordant with germline, which a read error may explain. The V call is TRBV7-2, the J call TRBJ2-3, with D possibly matching TRBD1 (5 bases). The CDR3 totals 14 residues. CDR1 and CDR2 (germline): SGHTA, FQGNSA. The CDR3 loop is CDSSLTDKLDTKYF. For the CDR3, the DNA is TGTGACAGCAGCTTAACGGACAAGCTAGATACGAAGTATTTT. Variable domain in full (rest from reference TRBV7-2 and TRBJ2-3): GAGVSQSPSNKVTEKGKDVELRCDPISGHTALYWYRQSLGQGLEFLIYFQGNSAPDKSGLPSDRFSAERTGGSVSTLTIQRTQQEDSAVYLCDSSLTDKLDTKYFGPGTRLTVL.

The chain combines TRBV28 with TRBJ1-6; D not certain. The length of the CDR3 is 13 residues. Trimming left V 5 bases short and J 5 bases short, with 7 bases between. Germline loops: CDR1 MDHEN, CDR2 SYDVKM. CDR3 bases: TGTGCCAGCAGTCGGATCGATAATTCACCCCTCCACTTT. This codes for CASSRIDNSPLHF.

The chain couples TRBV20-1 to TRBJ1-2, with TRBD1 matching over 9 bases. Germline V gene lookup returns CDR1 DFQATT and CDR2 SNEGSKA (reference sequence). The V gene end was trimmed by 5 bases and the J gene end by 7 bases; junction bases not matched to a gene: 11. The CDR3 totals 14 residues. The CDR3 DNA reads TGCAGTGCTGAAGACCGGGACAGGGCTTTTGGCTACACCTTC. It encodes CSAEDRDRAFGYTF.

The V gene is TRBV7-6, the J gene TRBJ2-7, with D possibly matching TRBD2 (6 bases). The V and J ends lost 4 bases and 3 bases respectively, with 16 bases between them. This CDR3 is built from 15 residues. CDR1 and CDR2 (germline): SGHVS, FNYEAQ. The CDR3 protein is CASSSFSGLGYEQYF. CDR3 in DNA: TGTGCCAGCAGCTCCTTTTCGGGACTGGGCTACGAGCAGTACTTC. Filled out from reference TRBV7-6 and TRBJ2-7, the complete variable domain reads GAGVSQSPRYKVTKRGQDVALRCDPISGHVSLYWYRQALGQGPEFLTYFNYEAQQDKSGLPNDRFSAERPEGSISTLTIQRTEQRDSAMYRCASSSFSGLGYEQYFGPGTRLTVT.

Ten or more counts support this clonotype. The chain has TRBV28 and TRBJ1-4; D unresolved. This CDR3 has 16 residues. V was cut by 5 bases and J by 7 bases, with 20 bases left in between. Germline V lookup: CDR1 MDHEN, CDR2 SYDVKM. The CDR3 is CASSPPRQRFSEKLFF. CDR3 nucleotide sequence: TGTGCCAGCAGTCCTCCCCGGCAGAGGTTTTCTGAAAAACTGTTTTTT.

The V gene is TRBV6-2 or TRBV6-3, the J gene TRBJ1-2; 12 bases map to TRBD1. This CDR3 contains 15 residues. Germline V gives CDR1 MNHEY, CDR2 SVGEGT. Trimming removed 6 bases from V and 7 bases from J; junction bases left unmatched: 9. In nucleotides, the CDR3 is TGTGCCAGCAGCGCCCAGGGACAGGGGGCGCTTGGCTACACCTTC. It codes for CASSAQGQGALGYTF.

The rearrangement links TRBV13 to TRBJ2-1; D call uncertain. The CDR3 runs to 15 residues. With 5 bases removed from V and 1 base from J, the gap between germline ends came to 12 bases. The germline V gene encodes CDR1 PRHDT and CDR2 FYEKMQ (reference sequence). In nucleotides, the CDR3 is TGTGCCAGCAGCCTGAGGACGGCTTCCTACAATGAGCAGTTCTTC. Translating it yields CASSLRTASYNEQFF.

For this clonotype: The junction differs from germline at one of its ends, possibly a read error. The chain employs TRBV7-3 and TRBJ1-1; D is unclear. Looked up from germline, CDR1 is SGHTA and CDR2 is FQGTGA. The CDR3 has 15 amino acids. DNA of the CDR3: TGTGCCAGCAGCTTAGGCCTCTCCGGCAACACTGAAGATTTCTTT. Its protein is CASSLGLSGNTEDFF.

This clonotype occurred once. The J gene is TRBJ2-3, the V gene TRBV27; D gene uncertain. The V gene's germline CDR1 is MNHEY and CDR2 SMNVEV (reference sequence). Trimming took off 11 bases at V and 8 bases at J, with 11 bases between the two ends. The CDR3 runs to 10 residues. The CDR3 spells CALHGATQYF. As DNA, the CDR3 is TGTGCCCTGCACGGAGCTACGCAGTATTTT.